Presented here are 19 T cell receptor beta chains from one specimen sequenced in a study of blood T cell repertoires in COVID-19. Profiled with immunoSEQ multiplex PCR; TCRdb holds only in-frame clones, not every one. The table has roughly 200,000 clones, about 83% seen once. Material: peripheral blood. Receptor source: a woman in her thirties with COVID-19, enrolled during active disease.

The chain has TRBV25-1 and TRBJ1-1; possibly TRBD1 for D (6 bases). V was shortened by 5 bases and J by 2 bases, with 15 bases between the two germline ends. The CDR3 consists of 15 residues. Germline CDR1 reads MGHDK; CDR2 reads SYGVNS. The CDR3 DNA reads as TGTGCCAGCAGTTTGACCGGGACACTTAACACTGAAGCTTTCTTT. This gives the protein CASSLTGTLNTEAFF.

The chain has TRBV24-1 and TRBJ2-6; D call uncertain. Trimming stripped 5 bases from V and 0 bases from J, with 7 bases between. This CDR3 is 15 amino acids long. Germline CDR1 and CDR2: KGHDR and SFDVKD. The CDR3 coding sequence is TGTGCCACCAGTGGCCAGAACTCTGGGGCCAACGTCCTGACTTTC. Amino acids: CATSGQNSGANVLTF.

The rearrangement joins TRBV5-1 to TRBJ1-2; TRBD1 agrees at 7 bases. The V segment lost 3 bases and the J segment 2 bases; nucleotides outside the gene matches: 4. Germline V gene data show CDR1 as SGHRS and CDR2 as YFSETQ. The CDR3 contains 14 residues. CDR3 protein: CASSSGQLNYGYTF. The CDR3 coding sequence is TGCGCCAGCAGCTCGGGACAGCTAAACTATGGCTACACCTTC.

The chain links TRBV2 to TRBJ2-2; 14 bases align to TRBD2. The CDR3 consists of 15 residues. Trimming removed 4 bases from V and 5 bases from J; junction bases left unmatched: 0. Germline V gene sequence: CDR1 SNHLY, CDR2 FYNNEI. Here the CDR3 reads CASSGLAGGTGELFF. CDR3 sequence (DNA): TGTGCCAGCAGTGGACTAGCGGGGGGGACCGGGGAGCTGTTTTTT.

DNA of the CDR3: TGTGCCAGTACCGTGGGACAGGGGGCTGCTGAAGCTTTCTTT. It specifies CASTVGQGAAEAFF. V and J are TRBV19 and TRBJ1-1; 12 bases line up with TRBD1. Germline values: CDR1 LNHDA, CDR2 SQIVND (reference sequence). The CDR3 covers 14 residues. V gave up 7 bases and J gave up 6 bases; unmatched junction bases: 6.

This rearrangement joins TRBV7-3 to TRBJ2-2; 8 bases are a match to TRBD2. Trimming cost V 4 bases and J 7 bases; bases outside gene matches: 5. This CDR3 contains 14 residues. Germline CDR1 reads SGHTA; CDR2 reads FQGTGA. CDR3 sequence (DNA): TGTGCCAGCAGCTCGGGACTAGGGGACGGGGAGCTGTTTTTT. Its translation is CASSSGLGDGELFF.

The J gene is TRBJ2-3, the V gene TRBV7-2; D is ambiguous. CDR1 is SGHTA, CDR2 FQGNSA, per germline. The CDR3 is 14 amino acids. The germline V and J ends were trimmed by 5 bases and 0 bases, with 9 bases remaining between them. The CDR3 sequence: CASSPLSSTDTQYF. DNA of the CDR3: TGTGCCAGCAGCCCCCTCAGTAGCACAGATACGCAGTATTTT.

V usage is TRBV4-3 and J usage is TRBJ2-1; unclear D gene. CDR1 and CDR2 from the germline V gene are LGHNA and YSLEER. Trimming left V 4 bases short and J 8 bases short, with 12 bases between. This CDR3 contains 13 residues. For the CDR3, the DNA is TGCGCCAGCAGCCTGTTAATGGCCGATGAGCAGTTCTTC. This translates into CASSLLMADEQFF.

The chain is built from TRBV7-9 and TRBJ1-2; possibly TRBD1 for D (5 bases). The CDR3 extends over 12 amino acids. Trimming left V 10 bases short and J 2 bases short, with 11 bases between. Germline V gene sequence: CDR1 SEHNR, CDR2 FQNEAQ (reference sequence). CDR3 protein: CATGEGNYGYTF. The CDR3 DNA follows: TGTGCCACGGGGGAGGGGAACTATGGCTACACCTTC.

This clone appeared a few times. DNA of the CDR3: TGTGCCAGCAGCTTACGTGGGACATGGATCAGGGCTAATGAAAAACTGTTTTTT. Its protein product is CASSLRGTWIRANEKLFF. The V and J genes are TRBV7-3 and TRBJ1-4, with D tentatively TRBD1 (6 bases). Trimming left V 2 bases short and J 3 bases short, with 19 bases between. Germline loops: CDR1 SGHTA, CDR2 FQGTGA. The CDR3 has 18 amino acids.

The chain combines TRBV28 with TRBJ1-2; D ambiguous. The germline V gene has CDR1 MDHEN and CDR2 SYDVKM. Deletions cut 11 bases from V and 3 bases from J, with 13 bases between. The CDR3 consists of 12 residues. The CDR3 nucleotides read TGTGCCTCCGTCCGGGAGGACTATGGCTACACCTTC. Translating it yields CASVREDYGYTF.

The CDR3, as DNA: TGTGCCAGCAGCTTTCTCTCCGGAGGTCGTAATGAGCAGTTCTTC. The encoded protein is CASSFLSGGRNEQFF. The rearrangement joins TRBV7-9 to TRBJ2-1; TRBD2 might be the D (5 bases). V lost 3 bases and J 7 bases, leaving 16 bases between the germline ends. Germline V gene data show CDR1 as SEHNR and CDR2 as FQNEAQ (reference sequence). The CDR3 spans 15 residues.

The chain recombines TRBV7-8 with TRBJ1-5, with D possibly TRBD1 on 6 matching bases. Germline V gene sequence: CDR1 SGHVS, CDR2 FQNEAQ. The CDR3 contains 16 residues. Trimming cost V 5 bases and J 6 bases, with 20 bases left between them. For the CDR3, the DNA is TGTGCCAGCAGCCAGAACACCGGGACACTAAGTCAGCCCCAGCATTTT. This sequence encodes CASSQNTGTLSQPQHF.

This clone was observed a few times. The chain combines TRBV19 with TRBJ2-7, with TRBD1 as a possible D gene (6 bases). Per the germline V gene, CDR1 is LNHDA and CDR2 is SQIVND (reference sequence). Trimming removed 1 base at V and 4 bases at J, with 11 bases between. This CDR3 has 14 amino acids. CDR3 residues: CASSIGQGLYEQYF. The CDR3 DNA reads TGTGCCAGTAGTATAGGGCAGGGGTTGTACGAGCAGTACTTC. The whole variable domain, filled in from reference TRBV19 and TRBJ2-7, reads DGGITQSPKYLFRKEGQNVTLSCEQNLNHDAMYWYRQDPGQGLRLIYYSQIVNDFQKGDIAEGYSVSREKKESFPLTVTSAQKNPTAFYLCASSIGQGLYEQYFGPGTRLTVT.

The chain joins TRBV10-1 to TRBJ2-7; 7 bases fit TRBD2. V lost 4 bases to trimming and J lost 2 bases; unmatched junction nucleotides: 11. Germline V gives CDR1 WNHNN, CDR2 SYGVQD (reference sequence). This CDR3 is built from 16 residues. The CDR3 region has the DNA TGCGCCAGCAGTGGGCGGGAGTGCCCTTCCGCCTACGAGCAGTACTTC. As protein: CASSGRECPSAYEQYF.

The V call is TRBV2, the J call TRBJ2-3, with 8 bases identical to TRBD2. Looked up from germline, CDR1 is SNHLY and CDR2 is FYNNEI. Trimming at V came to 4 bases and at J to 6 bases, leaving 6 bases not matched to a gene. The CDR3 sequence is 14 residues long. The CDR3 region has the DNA TGTGCCAGCAGTGGAGTAGCGGGGTTGGATACGCAGTATTTT. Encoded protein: CASSGVAGLDTQYF.

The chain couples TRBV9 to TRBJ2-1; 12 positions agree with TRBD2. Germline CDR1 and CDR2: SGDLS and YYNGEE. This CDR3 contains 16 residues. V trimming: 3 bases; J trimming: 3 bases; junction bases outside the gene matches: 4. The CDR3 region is CASSALAGGLYNEQFF. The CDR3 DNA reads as TGTGCCAGCAGCGCCCTAGCGGGGGGGCTCTACAATGAGCAGTTCTTC.

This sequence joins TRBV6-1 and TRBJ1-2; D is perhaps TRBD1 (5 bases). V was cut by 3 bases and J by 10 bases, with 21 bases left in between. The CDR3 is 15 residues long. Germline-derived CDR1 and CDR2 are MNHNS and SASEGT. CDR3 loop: CASSDKSQGFSDYTF. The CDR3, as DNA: TGTGCCAGCAGTGATAAGTCTCAGGGATTTAGTGACTACACCTTC.

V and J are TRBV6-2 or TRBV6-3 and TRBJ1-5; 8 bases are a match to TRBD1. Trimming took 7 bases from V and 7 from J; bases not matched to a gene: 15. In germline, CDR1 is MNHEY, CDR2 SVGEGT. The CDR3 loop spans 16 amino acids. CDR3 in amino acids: CASTPRGQGRHQPQHF. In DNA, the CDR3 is TGTGCCAGCACCCCCCGCGGACAGGGAAGACACCAGCCCCAGCATTTT.